A selection of T cell receptor beta chains follows, all from one sample in a study of shared clonotypes between healthy human individuals. Some clones are missing from TCRdb's copy, which holds only in-frame ones; the method was immunoSEQ multiplex PCR. This sample carries millions of clones, roughly 92% of them seen once, and the ten largest clones take 0.11% to 0.15%. The source material was naive CD4+ T cells sorted from blood. Receptors originate from a man in his late teens or twenties in good health. Each CDR3 is given with its conserved first and last residue. D genes are given only for firm matches. The size of a clone is reported for some rows only, either as once, few or many, or as a class for expanded clones.

j_gene: TRBJ2-7; v_gene: TRBV2; abundance: .; d_gene: TRBD1; CDR3aa: CASSSGQGLSEQYF; CDR3nt: TGTGCCAGCAGTTCGGGACAGGGTTTGAGCGAGCAGTACTTC
j_gene: TRBJ1-4; v_gene: TRBV7-6; abundance: .; d_gene: TRBD1; CDR3aa: CASSVRTGDGGLATNEKLFF; CDR3nt: TGTGCCAGCAGCGTAAGGACAGGGGACGGAGGGCTTGCAACTAATGAAAAACTGTTTTTT
j_gene: TRBJ2-1; v_gene: TRBV18; abundance: .; d_gene: TRBD1; CDR3aa: CASSRGTGVNNEQFF; CDR3nt: TGTGCCAGCTCACGGGGGACAGGGGTCAACAATGAGCAGTTCTTC
j_gene: TRBJ1-6; v_gene: TRBV15; abundance: .; d_gene: .; CDR3aa: CATSSGTLSSSYNSPLHF; CDR3nt: TGTGCCACCAGCAGTGGGACACTTAGCAGCTCCTATAATTCACCCCTCCACTTT
j_gene: TRBJ2-1; v_gene: TRBV18; abundance: .; d_gene: .; CDR3aa: CASSSNLDLEQFF; CDR3nt: TGTGCCAGCTCATCCAACCTAGATCTTGAGCAGTTCTTC
j_gene: TRBJ1-2; v_gene: TRBV5-4; abundance: .; d_gene: TRBD1; CDR3aa: CASSLVGTDRGYTF; CDR3nt: TGTGCCAGCAGCTTGGTAGGGACAGATAGGGGCTACACCTTC
j_gene: TRBJ1-2; v_gene: TRBV5-1; abundance: .; d_gene: TRBD1; CDR3aa: CASGSGGSYGYTF; CDR3nt: TGCGCCAGCGGCTCAGGGGGCTCCTATGGCTACACCTTC
j_gene: TRBJ2-7; v_gene: TRBV6-1; abundance: .; d_gene: .; CDR3aa: CASSESGREQYF; CDR3nt: TGTGCCAGCAGTGAATCAGGGAGAGAGCAGTACTTC
j_gene: TRBJ1-4; v_gene: TRBV2; abundance: .; d_gene: TRBD1; CDR3aa: CASTLQGAASEKLFF; CDR3nt: TGTGCCAGCACCCTACAGGGGGCGGCCTCCGAAAAACTGTTTTTT
j_gene: TRBJ2-1; v_gene: TRBV2; abundance: .; d_gene: TRBD2; CDR3aa: CASSEGLAGGPKDEQFF; CDR3nt: TGTGCCAGCAGTGAAGGCTTAGCGGGAGGGCCGAAGGATGAGCAGTTCTTC
j_gene: TRBJ2-1; v_gene: TRBV27; abundance: .; d_gene: TRBD2; CDR3aa: CASSGGRGLYNEQFF; CDR3nt: TGTGCCAGCAGTGGCGGGAGAGGGTTATACAATGAGCAGTTCTTC
j_gene: TRBJ1-5; v_gene: TRBV6-5; abundance: .; d_gene: .; CDR3aa: CASSSTVNQPQHF; CDR3nt: TGTGCCAGCAGTTCGACGGTGAATCAGCCCCAGCATTTT
j_gene: TRBJ1-4; v_gene: TRBV5-1; abundance: .; d_gene: .; CDR3aa: CASSFENNEKLFF; CDR3nt: TGCGCCAGCAGCTTTGAGAATAATGAAAAACTGTTTTTT
j_gene: TRBJ2-2; v_gene: TRBV5-1; abundance: .; d_gene: .; CDR3aa: CASSLGKGGELFF; CDR3nt: TGCGCCAGCAGCTTGGGGAAGGGCGGGGAGCTGTTTTTT
j_gene: TRBJ2-7; v_gene: TRBV6-1; abundance: .; d_gene: TRBD1; CDR3aa: CASRKDRAYEQYF; CDR3nt: TGTGCCAGCAGGAAGGACAGGGCCTACGAGCAGTACTTC
j_gene: TRBJ2-3; v_gene: TRBV9; abundance: .; d_gene: TRBD2; CDR3aa: CASSVEGSGVRDTQYF; CDR3nt: TGTGCCAGCAGCGTTGAGGGGAGCGGGGTGAGGGATACGCAGTATTTT
j_gene: TRBJ1-1; v_gene: TRBV27; abundance: .; d_gene: .; CDR3aa: CASSQTANTEAFF; CDR3nt: TGTGCCAGCAGTCAGACAGCTAACACTGAAGCTTTCTTT
j_gene: TRBJ2-2; v_gene: TRBV15; abundance: .; d_gene: TRBD1; CDR3aa: CATSREQGLAGELFF; CDR3nt: TGTGCCACCAGCAGAGAACAGGGGCTCGCCGGGGAGCTGTTTTTT
j_gene: TRBJ1-5; v_gene: TRBV5-1; abundance: .; d_gene: .; CDR3aa: CASSLGQANQPQHF; CDR3nt: TGCGCCAGCAGCTTGGGACAGGCAAATCAGCCCCAGCATTTT
j_gene: TRBJ1-1; v_gene: TRBV30; abundance: .; d_gene: .; CDR3aa: CAWSPRTEAFF; CDR3nt: TGTGCCTGGAGTCCCAGGACTGAAGCTTTCTTT
j_gene: TRBJ2-1; v_gene: TRBV28; abundance: .; d_gene: .; CDR3aa: CASSGTRETFF; CDR3nt: TGTGCCAGCAGTGGGACCCGGGAGACGTTCTTC
j_gene: TRBJ2-3; v_gene: TRBV18; abundance: .; d_gene: .; CDR3aa: CASSPQSGQTDTQYF; CDR3nt: TGTGCCAGCTCACCACAATCAGGCCAGACAGATACGCAGTATTTT
j_gene: TRBJ1-1; v_gene: TRBV28; abundance: once; d_gene: TRBD1; CDR3aa: CASRGYTGVDTEAFF; CDR3nt: TGTGCCAGCAGGGGTTACACAGGGGTGGACACTGAAGCTTTCTTT
j_gene: TRBJ1-4; v_gene: TRBV7-9; abundance: .; d_gene: TRBD1; CDR3aa: CASSLGTGIGLNEKLFF; CDR3nt: TGTGCCAGCAGCTTAGGGACAGGGATCGGGCTTAATGAAAAACTGTTTTTT
j_gene: TRBJ2-1; v_gene: TRBV7-2; abundance: .; d_gene: .; CDR3aa: CASRPGGSPNEQFF; CDR3nt: TGTGCCAGCAGGCCCGGGGGTAGCCCCAATGAGCAGTTCTTC
j_gene: TRBJ1-5; v_gene: TRBV6-1; abundance: .; d_gene: TRBD1; CDR3aa: CASSQDRVGQPQHF; CDR3nt: TGTGCCAGCAGCCAGGACAGGGTCGGTCAGCCCCAGCATTTT
j_gene: TRBJ1-1; v_gene: TRBV19; abundance: .; d_gene: .; CDR3aa: CASKERADTEAFF; CDR3nt: TGTGCCAGTAAGGAGCGGGCGGACACTGAAGCTTTCTTT
j_gene: TRBJ2-2; v_gene: TRBV5-1; abundance: .; d_gene: .; CDR3aa: CASSLEATGELFF; CDR3nt: TGCGCCAGCAGCTTGGAGGCCACCGGGGAGCTGTTTTTT
j_gene: TRBJ2-2; v_gene: TRBV5-1; abundance: .; d_gene: .; CDR3aa: CASSRDLETGELFF; CDR3nt: TGCGCCAGCAGCCGGGACTTGGAGACCGGGGAGCTGTTTTTT
j_gene: TRBJ2-3; v_gene: TRBV9; abundance: .; d_gene: TRBD2; CDR3aa: CASSSRTSWADTQYF; CDR3nt: TGTGCCAGCAGCTCCCGGACTAGCTGGGCAGATACGCAGTATTTT
j_gene: TRBJ1-4; v_gene: TRBV2; abundance: .; d_gene: .; CDR3aa: CASMVPGPDQKLFF; CDR3nt: TGTGCCAGCATGGTGCCGGGGCCTGACCAAAAACTGTTTTTT
j_gene: TRBJ2-2; v_gene: TRBV25-1; abundance: .; d_gene: .; CDR3aa: CASQSPPGWGTGELFF; CDR3nt: TGTGCCAGCCAGAGTCCTCCGGGTTGGGGAACCGGGGAGCTGTTTTTT
j_gene: TRBJ2-5; v_gene: TRBV6-1; abundance: .; d_gene: TRBD2; CDR3aa: CASSEGTSGRAKTQYF; CDR3nt: TGTGCCAGCAGTGAAGGGACTAGCGGGAGAGCGAAGACCCAGTACTTC
j_gene: TRBJ2-2; v_gene: TRBV2; abundance: .; d_gene: .; CDR3aa: CARWAGSVTGELFF; CDR3nt: TGTGCCAGGTGGGCCGGGTCAGTAACCGGGGAGCTGTTTTTT
j_gene: TRBJ2-1; v_gene: TRBV5-4; abundance: .; d_gene: .; CDR3aa: CASSLDSGDYNEQFF; CDR3nt: TGTGCCAGCAGCTTGGATAGCGGAGACTACAATGAGCAGTTCTTC
j_gene: TRBJ2-7; v_gene: TRBV10-3; abundance: .; d_gene: .; CDR3aa: CAISVDPNYEQYF; CDR3nt: TGTGCCATCAGTGTCGACCCCAACTACGAGCAGTACTTC
j_gene: TRBJ2-3; v_gene: TRBV5-1; abundance: .; d_gene: TRBD1; CDR3aa: CASSFTMTGTSTDTQYF; CDR3nt: TGCGCCAGCAGCTTTACCATGACAGGGACGTCCACAGATACGCAGTATTTT
j_gene: TRBJ1-2; v_gene: TRBV28; abundance: .; d_gene: .; CDR3aa: CASSPATTRGYTF; CDR3nt: TGTGCCAGCAGTCCAGCCACAACACGGGGCTACACCTTC
j_gene: TRBJ1-1; v_gene: TRBV6-1; abundance: .; d_gene: .; CDR3aa: CASSGLTGATEAFF; CDR3nt: TGTGCCAGCAGTGGCTTAACAGGCGCCACTGAAGCTTTCTTT
j_gene: TRBJ2-7; v_gene: TRBV5-1; abundance: .; d_gene: .; CDR3aa: CASSLTAYYEQYF; CDR3nt: TGCGCCAGCAGCTTGACGGCCTACTACGAGCAGTACTTC
j_gene: TRBJ2-1; v_gene: TRBV7-9; abundance: .; d_gene: .; CDR3aa: CASSAQPGAGNEQFF; CDR3nt: TGTGCCAGCAGCGCACAGCCTGGTGCGGGCAATGAGCAGTTCTTC
j_gene: TRBJ1-2; v_gene: TRBV5-6; abundance: .; d_gene: TRBD1; CDR3aa: CASSLWRTGAYGYTF; CDR3nt: TGTGCCAGCAGCTTATGGCGGACAGGGGCCTATGGCTACACCTTC
j_gene: TRBJ1-3; v_gene: TRBV6-5; abundance: .; d_gene: TRBD1; CDR3aa: CASSWDREDTIYF; CDR3nt: TGTGCCAGCAGTTGGGACAGAGAGGACACCATATATTTT
j_gene: TRBJ2-7; v_gene: TRBV2; abundance: .; d_gene: .; CDR3aa: CASSVEGGYEQYF; CDR3nt: TGTGCCAGCAGTGTGGAAGGGGGCTACGAGCAGTACTTC
j_gene: TRBJ2-7; v_gene: TRBV6-6; abundance: once; d_gene: .; CDR3aa: CASSYVQGAYEQYF; CDR3nt: TGTGCCAGCAGTTATGTTCAGGGAGCCTACGAGCAGTACTTC
j_gene: TRBJ2-3; v_gene: TRBV10-1; abundance: .; d_gene: .; CDR3aa: CASSVGLLTDTQYF; CDR3nt: TGCGCCAGCAGTGTTGGGCTACTCACAGATACGCAGTATTTT
j_gene: TRBJ2-5; v_gene: TRBV19; abundance: .; d_gene: TRBD1; CDR3aa: CATYDRAKTQYF; CDR3nt: TGTGCCACCTACGACAGGGCAAAGACCCAGTACTTC